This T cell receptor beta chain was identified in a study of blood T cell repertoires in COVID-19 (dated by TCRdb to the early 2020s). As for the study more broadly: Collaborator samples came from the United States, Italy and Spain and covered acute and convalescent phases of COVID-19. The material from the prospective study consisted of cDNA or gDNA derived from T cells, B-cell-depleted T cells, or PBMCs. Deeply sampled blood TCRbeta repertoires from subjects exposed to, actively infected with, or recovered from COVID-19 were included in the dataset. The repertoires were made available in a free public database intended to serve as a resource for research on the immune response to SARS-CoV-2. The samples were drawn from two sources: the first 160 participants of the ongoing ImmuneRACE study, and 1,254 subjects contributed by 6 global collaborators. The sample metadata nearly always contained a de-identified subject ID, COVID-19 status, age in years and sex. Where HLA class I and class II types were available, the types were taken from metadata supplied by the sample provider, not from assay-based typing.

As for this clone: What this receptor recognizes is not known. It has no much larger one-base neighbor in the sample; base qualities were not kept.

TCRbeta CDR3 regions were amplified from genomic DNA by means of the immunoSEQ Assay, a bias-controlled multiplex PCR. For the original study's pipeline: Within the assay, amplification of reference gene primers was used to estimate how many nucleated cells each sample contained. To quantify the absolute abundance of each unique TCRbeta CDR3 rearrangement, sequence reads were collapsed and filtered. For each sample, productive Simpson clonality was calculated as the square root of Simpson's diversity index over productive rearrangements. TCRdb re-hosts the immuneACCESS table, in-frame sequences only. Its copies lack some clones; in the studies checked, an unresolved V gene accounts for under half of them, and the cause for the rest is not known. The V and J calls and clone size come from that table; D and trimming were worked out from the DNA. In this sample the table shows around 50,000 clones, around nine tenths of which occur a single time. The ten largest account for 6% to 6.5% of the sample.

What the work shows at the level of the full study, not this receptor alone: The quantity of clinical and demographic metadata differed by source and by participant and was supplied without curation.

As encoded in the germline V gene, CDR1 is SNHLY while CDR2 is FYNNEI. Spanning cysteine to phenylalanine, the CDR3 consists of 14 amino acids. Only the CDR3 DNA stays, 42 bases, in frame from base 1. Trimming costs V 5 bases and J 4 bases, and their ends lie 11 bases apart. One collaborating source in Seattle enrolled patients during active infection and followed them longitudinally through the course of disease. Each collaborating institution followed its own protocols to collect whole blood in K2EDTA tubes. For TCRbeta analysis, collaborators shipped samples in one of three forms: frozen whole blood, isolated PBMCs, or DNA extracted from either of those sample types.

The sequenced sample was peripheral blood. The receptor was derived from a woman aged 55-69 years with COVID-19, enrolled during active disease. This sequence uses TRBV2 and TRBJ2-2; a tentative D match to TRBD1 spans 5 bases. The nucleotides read TGTGCCAGCAGTAAGACAGCTAGCACCGGGGAGCTGTTTTTT. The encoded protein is CASSKTASTGELFF.